Sequencing of this TCR beta chain was carried out in a study of T-cell reconstitution after alpha-beta-depleted transplantation in children. Germline-derived CDR1 and CDR2 are LGHNA and YSLEER. CDR3 size: 18 residues. Points on this clonotype: One junction end does not reproduce the germline sequence, and a read error may be involved.

Unique molecular identifiers were used in preparing the TCRbeta library. TCRdb called the PCR reads again in MiXCR, with one record for every CDR3 protein. The sample includes over 550,000 distinct CDR3 sequences, about 10% of them seen just once. This rearrangement joins TRBV4-3 to TRBJ2-3; 9 bases agree with TRBD2. Sample: PBMCs from the stem cell graft donor, taken from the stem cell graft. The sequence was obtained from a human donor who donated a stem cell graft to a child with acute myeloid leukemia. CDR3 nucleotide sequence: TGCGCCAGCAGCCAAGATCGAGATAGCGGGAGTAGCACAGATACGCAGTTTTTT. Protein sequence: CASSQDRDSGSSTDTQFF.